The 2 T cell receptor beta chains below come from one sample, sequenced in a study of T cell changes during pregnancy in multiple sclerosis. Produced via immunoSEQ multiplex PCR; TCRdb's table is partial and in-frame only. The table records fewer than 12,000 clones, around nine tenths of them present only once. The specimen was CD8+ T cells from peripheral blood mononuclear cells, collected in the first trimester of pregnancy. The receptors come from a female donor in good health, enrolled as a control in a pregnancy study.

The gene calls are TRBV19 and TRBJ2-1, with TRBD2 identical over 11 bases. V shed 5 bases, J shed 0 bases, and the junction held 6 bases outside the gene matches. Germline CDR1 reads LNHDA; CDR2 reads SQIVND (reference sequence). The CDR3 extends over 17 amino acids. The CDR3 nucleotides read TGTGCCAGTAGTTCCCGACTAGCGGGAAGCTCCTACAATGAGCAGTTCTTC. It specifies CASSSRLAGSSYNEQFF.

This clone has only a few counts. V is TRBV2 and J is TRBJ1-6; 8 nucleotides match TRBD1. With V trimmed by 8 bases and J by 7 bases, 4 bases remained unmatched. The CDR3 runs to 13 residues. Germline V lookup: CDR1 SNHLY, CDR2 FYNNEI. The CDR3 sequence: CASARDRNSPLHF. As DNA, the CDR3 is TGTGCCAGCGCGCGGGACAGGAATTCACCCCTCCACTTT.